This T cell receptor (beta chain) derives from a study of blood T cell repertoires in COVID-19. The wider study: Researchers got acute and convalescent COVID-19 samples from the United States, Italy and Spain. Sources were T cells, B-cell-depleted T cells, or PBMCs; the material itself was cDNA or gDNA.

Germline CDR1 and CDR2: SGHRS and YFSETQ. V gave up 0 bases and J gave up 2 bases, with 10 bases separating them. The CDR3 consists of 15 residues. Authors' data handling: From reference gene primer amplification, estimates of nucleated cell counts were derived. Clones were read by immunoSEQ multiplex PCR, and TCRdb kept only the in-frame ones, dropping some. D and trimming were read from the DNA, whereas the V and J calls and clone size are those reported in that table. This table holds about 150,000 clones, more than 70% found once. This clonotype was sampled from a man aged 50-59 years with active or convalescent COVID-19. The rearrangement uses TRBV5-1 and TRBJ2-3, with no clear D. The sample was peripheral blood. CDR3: CASSLARVPTDTQYF. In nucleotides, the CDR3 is TGCGCCAGCAGCTTGGCTCGAGTTCCCACAGATACGCAGTATTTT.